This T cell receptor (beta chain) derives from a study of blood T cells in healthy people across ages. General observations from the study: Both higher diversity and more naive CD4+ cells marked long-lived donors when set against aged donors.

Concerning this clonotype itself: What it binds is unknown.

PCR was performed a second time for roughly 7 to 12 cycles using a sample-barcoded 5' primer and a J-beta primer mix. TCRdb reprocessed the 5' RACE reads with MiXCR, giving one entry per CDR3 protein. The profile shows about a million distinct CDR3 sequences, about two fifths of them singletons. Trimming stripped 3 bases from V and 6 bases from J, with 16 bases between. The CDR3 is 15 amino acids. Sequencing was carried out using blood. The V and J genes are TRBV12-3 or TRBV12-4 and TRBJ2-3; the D gene is possibly TRBD2 (6 bases). The receptor was derived from a man younger than 30 in good health. The CDR3 coding sequence is TGTGCCAGCAGTTTTCGCGGGGCCCTTCCGGATACGCAGTATTTT. It specifies CASSFRGALPDTQYF.